The rows below give T cell receptor beta chains drawn from one sample of a study of cytomegalovirus exposure and HLA in healthy donors. The table came from immunoSEQ multiplex PCR; TCRdb's copy has only in-frame clones and leaves some out. The sample yields 170,000 or so clones, 75% to 90% seen once. Material: PBMCs. These receptors all come from a man in his fifties in good health and CMV-seronegative. The CDR3 runs from the conserved cysteine through the conserved F or W. D genes are given only for firm matches. Size values are once, few and many counts, or a class for expanded clones, and some rows have none.

V gene	D gene	clone size	J gene	CDR3 protein	CDR3 DNA
TRBV19	.	.	TRBJ1-2	CASSRRPGNYGYTF	TGTGCCAGTAGTCGCCGTCCGGGAAACTATGGCTACACCTTC
TRBV19	TRBD2	.	TRBJ2-1	CASSIAAGGLSEQFF	TGTGCCAGTAGTATTGCAGCGGGAGGGCTCAGTGAGCAGTTCTTC
TRBV4-1	TRBD1	.	TRBJ1-6	CASSPFGTGYNSPLHF	TGCGCCAGCAGCCCCTTCGGGACAGGGTATAATTCACCCCTCCACTTT
TRBV15	TRBD2	.	TRBJ2-7	CATALASGISYEQYF	TGTGCCACCGCCCTAGCTAGCGGGATTTCCTACGAGCAGTACTTC
TRBV28	TRBD2	.	TRBJ2-7	CASSFGLAGYYEQYF	TGTGCCAGCAGTTTCGGACTAGCGGGTTACTACGAGCAGTACTTC
TRBV4-2	.	.	TRBJ1-2	CASSRGPGRDYGYTF	TGTGCCAGCAGCCGGGGTCCGGGCAGGGACTATGGCTACACCTTC
TRBV6-5	.	few	TRBJ1-1	CASSSGNPRSGSEAFF	TGTGCCAGCAGTTCCGGAAACCCCCGCTCGGGTTCTGAAGCTTTCTTT
TRBV5-4	.	.	TRBJ2-7	CASSLDQRSYEQYF	TGTGCCAGCAGCTTGGATCAGCGGTCTTACGAGCAGTACTTC
TRBV19	.	.	TRBJ1-4	CAAPRGRGNEKLFF	TGTGCCGCTCCCCGTGGGCGGGGGAATGAAAAACTGTTTTTT
TRBV6-6	TRBD1	.	TRBJ1-3	CASSPGPRGAGNTIYF	TGTGCCAGCAGCCCGGGGCCCAGGGGGGCCGGAAACACCATATATTTT
TRBV2	.	.	TRBJ2-1	CASSQDVTINNEQFF	TGTGCCAGCAGTCAGGATGTGACTATCAACAATGAGCAGTTCTTC
TRBV7-9	.	.	TRBJ2-2	CASSLVPGGSTGELFF	TGTGCCAGCAGCTTAGTTCCAGGGGGGTCAACCGGGGAGCTGTTTTTT
TRBV30	TRBD1	.	TRBJ1-1	CAWRGTGGWEAFF	TGTGCCTGGAGGGGGACAGGGGGCTGGGAAGCTTTCTTT
TRBV19	TRBD1	.	TRBJ1-3	CASISGTGAGNTIYF	TGTGCCAGTATCTCCGGGACAGGGGCTGGAAACACCATATATTTT
TRBV28	.	.	TRBJ2-7	CASSLPGPYEQYF	TGTGCCAGCAGTTTACCAGGGCCCTACGAGCAGTACTTC
TRBV28	.	.	TRBJ2-7	CASRYSSSYEQYF	TGTGCCAGTCGGTACAGTAGCTCCTACGAGCAGTACTTC
TRBV6-5	.	.	TRBJ2-7	CASTRSGANYEQYF	TGTGCCAGCACTCGATCGGGAGCGAACTACGAGCAGTACTTC
TRBV19	.	.	TRBJ1-5	CASNLRENQPQHF	TGTGCCAGTAACCTCCGTGAGAATCAGCCCCAGCATTTT
TRBV6-5	.	.	TRBJ2-2	CASCGTGNTGELFF	TGTGCCAGCTGTGGCACAGGCAACACCGGGGAGCTGTTTTTT
TRBV30	.	.	TRBJ1-1	CAWSRAPGSTEAFF	TGTGCCTGGAGTAGGGCCCCCGGGAGCACTGAAGCTTTCTTT
TRBV11-2	.	.	TRBJ1-6	CASSLSQGSPLHF	TGTGCCAGCAGCTTATCCCAGGGTTCACCCCTCCACTTT
TRBV6-6	.	.	TRBJ1-2	CASSLAANYGYTF	TGTGCCAGCAGTTTAGCCGCTAACTATGGCTACACCTTC
TRBV5-4	.	.	TRBJ2-5	CASSFGGVGETQYF	TGTGCCAGCAGCTTTGGAGGGGTTGGGGAGACCCAGTACTTC
TRBV19	.	.	TRBJ2-3	CASSIEGADTQYF	TGTGCCAGTAGTATAGAGGGGGCGGATACGCAGTATTTT
TRBV2	TRBD2	.	TRBJ2-2	CASSALAVNTGELFF	TGTGCCAGCAGTGCTCTAGCGGTTAACACCGGGGAGCTGTTTTTT
TRBV7-9	TRBD1	.	TRBJ2-7	CASSSRGTGEGDEQYF	TGTGCCAGCAGCTCCCGAGGGACAGGGGAAGGGGACGAGCAGTACTTC